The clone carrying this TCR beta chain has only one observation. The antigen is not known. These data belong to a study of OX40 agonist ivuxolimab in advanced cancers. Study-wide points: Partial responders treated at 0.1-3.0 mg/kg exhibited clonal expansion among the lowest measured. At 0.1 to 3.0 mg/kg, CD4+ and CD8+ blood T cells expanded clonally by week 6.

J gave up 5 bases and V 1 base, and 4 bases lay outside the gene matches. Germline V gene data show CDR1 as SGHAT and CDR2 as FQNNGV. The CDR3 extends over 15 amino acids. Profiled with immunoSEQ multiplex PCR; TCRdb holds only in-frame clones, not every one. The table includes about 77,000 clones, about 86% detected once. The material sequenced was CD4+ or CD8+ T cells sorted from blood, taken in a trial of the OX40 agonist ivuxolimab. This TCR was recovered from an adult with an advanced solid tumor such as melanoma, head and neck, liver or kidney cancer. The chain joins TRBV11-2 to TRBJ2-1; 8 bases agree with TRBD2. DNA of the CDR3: TGTGCCAGCAGCTTAGGGGGACTAGAGGACAATGAGCAGTTCTTC. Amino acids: CASSLGGLEDNEQFF.